These 27 T cell receptor beta chains came from one sample sequenced in a study of human T cells and chemical hapten exposure. Specified time point: pre-sensitization, week 0. Treatment: therapeutic diphenylcyclopropenone sensitization with weekly scalp DPC. One entry per CDR3 protein, called by TCRdb with MiXCR from the RACE reads. Of tens of thousands of distinct CDR3 sequences in the sample, 12% to 15% were seen once. Sequenced here: whole blood, sampled in connection with sensitization to the hapten diphenylcyclopropenone (DPC). The receptors originated from a woman aged 50 to 60 with alopecia areata. Some clones in this sample may be carry-over from other donors' samples.

This sequence joins TRBV2 and TRBJ2-2; tentative D call: TRBD1 (6 bases). Germline loops: CDR1 SNHLY, CDR2 FYNNEI. This CDR3 has 13 residues. V lost 8 bases and J 5 bases, leaving 12 bases between the germline ends. CDR3 bases: TGTGCCAGCGGCCCCAGGGGAACCGGGGAGCTGTTTTTT. Protein: CASGPRGTGELFF.

In this sample, this clonotype turned up a few times. The chain employs TRBV27 and TRBJ1-5; D is unclear. The CDR3 extends over 17 amino acids. In germline, CDR1 is MNHEY, CDR2 SMNVEV (reference sequence). Trimming took 8 bases from V and 0 from J, leaving 20 bases between them. The CDR3, as DNA: TGTGCCAGCTCTTCGGTAGAAACCTACTTTAGCAATCAGCCCCAGCATTTT. The encoded protein is CASSSVETYFSNQPQHF.

A few counts support this clonotype. This chain links TRBV7-4 with TRBJ2-1; 11 bases are shared with TRBD2. Germline V gene lookup returns CDR1 SGHVT and CDR2 SQSDAQ. This CDR3 is 17 amino acids long. V lost 1 base and J lost 2; bases outside the gene matches: 4. In DNA, the CDR3 is TGTGCCAGCAGCTTAGGGGCTAGCGGGAGGACCTACAATGAGCAGTTCTTC. It specifies CASSLGASGRTYNEQFF.

This clonotype was counted a few times. The chain employs TRBV5-1 and TRBJ1-3, with D uncertain. The V gene lost 0 bases and the J gene lost 3 bases, with 7 bases spanning the gap. Looked up from germline, CDR1 is SGHRS and CDR2 is YFSETQ. This CDR3 is built from 14 residues. CDR3 sequence reads: CASSLDSRGNTIYF. CDR3 nucleotide sequence: TGCGCCAGCAGCTTGGACAGTCGTGGAAACACCATATATTTT.

The rearrangement joins TRBV19 to TRBJ2-1; D unresolved. Trimming cost V 4 bases and J 3 bases, with 19 bases left between them. The length of the CDR3 is 17 residues. The V gene's germline CDR1 is LNHDA and CDR2 SQIVND (reference sequence). CDR3: CASSSTGEHYNYNEQFF. For the CDR3, the DNA is TGTGCCAGTAGTAGTACTGGGGAACACTATAACTACAATGAGCAGTTCTTC.

The gene calls are TRBV4-3 and TRBJ2-1; the match to TRBD2 covers 11 bases. This CDR3 spans 18 amino acids. V was pared by 0 bases and J by 4 bases, with 8 bases of the junction left unmatched. CDR1 and CDR2 from the germline V gene are LGHNA and YSLEER. CDR3 region: CASSQDTLAGARYNEQFF. The CDR3 DNA reads as TGCGCCAGCAGCCAAGATACACTAGCGGGAGCCCGGTACAATGAGCAGTTCTTC.

The J gene is TRBJ2-3, the V gene TRBV12-3 or TRBV12-4, with D possibly TRBD2 on 6 matching bases. V lost 2 bases, J lost 4 bases, and 16 bases lay in between. The CDR3 loop spans 16 amino acids. The CDR3 reads CASSLMGQPGADTQYF. CDR3 bases: TGTGCCAGCAGTTTAATGGGGCAGCCGGGGGCAGATACGCAGTATTTT.

The rearrangement links TRBV7-2 to TRBJ1-1, with D hard to call. This CDR3 has 15 amino acids. In germline, CDR1 is SGHTA, CDR2 FQGNSA. The ends were cut back, 5 bases at V and 5 bases at J, with 18 bases in the middle. The CDR3 DNA follows: TGTGCCAGCAGCCAGCTTTGGGCTTCGGGGACTGAAGCTTTCTTT. This codes for CASSQLWASGTEAFF.

V is TRBV12-3 or TRBV12-4 and J is TRBJ2-3; 7 bases map to TRBD2. J lost 2 bases, V lost 5 bases, and 10 bases had no gene match. The CDR3 loop spans 16 amino acids. CDR3 in amino acids: CASSPRSGTDTDTQYF. CDR3 coding DNA: TGTGCCAGCAGTCCCAGAAGCGGGACCGACACAGATACGCAGTATTTT.

This CDR3 is CAIRRGGNTEAFF. In DNA form, the CDR3 reads TGTGCCATCAGGAGAGGGGGGAACACTGAAGCTTTCTTT. This sequence joins TRBV10-3 and TRBJ1-1; TRBD1 might be the D (6 bases). V dropped 6 bases and J dropped 1 base, with 9 bases sitting between them. The CDR3 is made up of 13 amino acids. The germline gives CDR1 ENHRY, CDR2 SYGVKD.

Details on this clonotype: Just one base apart from a much larger clone, this may be a read error. The chain carries TRBV3-1 and TRBJ1-6; D remains unclear. The CDR3 totals 13 residues. Looked up from germline, CDR1 is LGHDT and CDR2 is YNNKEL (reference sequence). The CDR3 is CASSQASVSSLHF. The DNA for the CDR3 is TGTGCCAGCAGCCAAGCGTCCGTTTCATCCCTCCACTTT.

The V and J genes are TRBV2 and TRBJ1-5, with TRBD1 as a possible D gene (6 bases). Trimming cost V 6 bases and J 0 bases, with 9 bases left between them. Germline V gene lookup returns CDR1 SNHLY and CDR2 FYNNEI. The CDR3 length is 14 residues. The DNA for the CDR3 is TGTGCCAGCAGGGCAGGGGATAGCAATCAGCCCCAGCATTTT. Protein: CASRAGDSNQPQHF.

Only a few counts were recorded for this clonotype. This chain links TRBV12-3 or TRBV12-4 with TRBJ2-6; D may match TRBD1 or TRBD2 (6 bases each). The CDR3 runs to 20 residues. The V end was cut by 5 bases, the J end by 1 base, with 24 bases between. This CDR3 is CASSLRTDTGLLSGANVLTF. Here the CDR3 DNA reads TGTGCCAGCAGTCTTAGGACAGATACGGGACTGCTATCTGGGGCCAACGTCCTGACTTTC.

The chain employs TRBV20-1 and TRBJ1-5; D gene uncertain. Trimming pared 0 bases from V and 6 bases from J, leaving 6 bases between. The CDR3 spans 12 residues. Germline CDR1 DFQATT, CDR2 SNEGSKA (reference sequence). As DNA, the CDR3 is TGCAGTGCTAGAGATAATAGTCAGCCCCAGCATTTT. It encodes CSARDNSQPQHF.

This clonotype was counted many times. The J gene is TRBJ2-1, the V gene TRBV5-5; 11 positions match TRBD2. V was clipped by 6 bases and J by 3 bases; unmatched bases: 5. This CDR3 has 15 residues. Per the germline V gene, CDR1 is SGHKS and CDR2 is YYEKEE (reference sequence). CDR3 loop: CASIQTSGNYNEQFF. The CDR3 DNA reads TGTGCCAGCATCCAGACTAGCGGGAACTACAATGAGCAGTTCTTC.

Ten or more counts support this clonotype. The rearrangement links TRBV7-9 to TRBJ1-1, with D hard to call. Trimming cost V 5 bases and J 10 bases, with 14 bases left between them. CDR1 is SEHNR, CDR2 FQNEAQ, per germline (reference sequence). The CDR3 sequence is 12 residues long. The CDR3 region is CASSPGGNSAFF. The CDR3 DNA reads TGTGCCAGCAGCCCCGGAGGTAACTCAGCTTTCTTT.

The sample holds a few counts of this clonotype. This chain connects TRBV10-3 to TRBJ1-4, with TRBD1 identical over 9 bases. The V and J ends lost 8 bases and 7 bases, in that order; junction bases with no gene match: 8. The CDR3 extends over 14 amino acids. Germline values: CDR1 ENHRY, CDR2 SYGVKD. CDR3 nucleotides: TGTGCCATCGGGACAGGGACGACGGGTGAAAAACTGTTTTTT. Amino acid sequence: CAIGTGTTGEKLFF.

In its sample, this clonotype was seen many times. This sequence joins TRBV4-2 and TRBJ2-1; 8 nucleotides agree with TRBD2. V lost 0 bases and J lost 8; bases outside the gene matches: 15. This CDR3 has 18 residues. Per the germline V gene, CDR1 is LGHNA and CDR2 is YNFKEQ. The CDR3 here is CASSQDLAGGYGRDEQFF. The CDR3 DNA reads TGTGCCAGCAGCCAAGATCTCGCGGGAGGATATGGTCGCGATGAGCAGTTCTTC.

The sample holds a few counts of this clonotype. Here the CDR3 DNA reads TGTGCCAGCTCACCTTTGCTAGCGGGAGGCCACAATGAGCAGTTCTTC. Protein product: CASSPLLAGGHNEQFF. This rearrangement joins TRBV18 to TRBJ2-1, with TRBD2 identical over 11 bases. The CDR3 runs 16 residues. Trimming cost V 3 bases and J 5 bases; bases outside gene matches: 6. CDR1 and CDR2 (germline): KGHSH, LQKENI.

This sequence joins TRBV5-1 and TRBJ1-1; tentative D call: TRBD1 (5 bases). There are 15 residues in the CDR3. Germline CDR1 reads SGHRS; CDR2 reads YFSETQ. Trimming removed 9 bases from V and 1 base from J, with 19 bases in between. CDR3 sequence (DNA): TGCGCCACGGATAAGGGAGCAGGGTCGAACACTGAAGCTTTCTTT. It is translated as CATDKGAGSNTEAFF.

This rearrangement joins TRBV19 to TRBJ1-5, with D possibly being TRBD1 (6 bases). Germline CDR1 is LNHDA and CDR2 is SQIVND (reference sequence). The length of the CDR3 is 15 residues. V was trimmed by 8 bases and J by 0 bases, leaving 14 bases between them. The DNA of the CDR3 is TGTGCCAGTTCTCAGGGGACCTATAGCAATCAGCCCCAGCATTTT. Translating it yields CASSQGTYSNQPQHF.

This clonotype was counted a few times. The rearrangement links TRBV29-1 to TRBJ2-5; no clear D. The CDR3 contains 15 residues. In germline, CDR1 is SQVTM, CDR2 ANQGSEA. V was trimmed by 4 bases and J by 2 bases, leaving 17 bases between them. Here the CDR3 DNA reads TGCAGCGTTGGAGGTAGCTTCTTGGGACAAGAGACCCAGTACTTC. Protein: CSVGGSFLGQETQYF.

This clonotype was found many times. The chain has TRBV20-1 and TRBJ2-2, with 12 bases fitting TRBD2. Trimming cost V 4 bases and J 5 bases; bases outside gene matches: 8. The CDR3 length is 16 residues. CDR1 and CDR2 from the germline V gene are DFQATT and SNEGSKA (reference sequence). The CDR3 nucleotides are TGCAGTGCTACCCCTCTAGCGGGAGGGCCAACCGGGGAGCTGTTTTTT. It is translated as CSATPLAGGPTGELFF.

The rearrangement joins TRBV28 to TRBJ2-7; 13 bases map to TRBD2. This CDR3 is built from 15 residues. Trimming at V came to 6 bases and at J to 0 bases, leaving 2 bases not matched to a gene. Germline CDR1 MDHEN, CDR2 SYDVKM. The DNA of the CDR3 is TGTGCCAGCAGGTGGACTAGCGGGAGCTCCTACGAGCAGTACTTC. As protein: CASRWTSGSSYEQYF.

V usage is TRBV2 and J usage is TRBJ2-1, with 7 nucleotides matching TRBD1. The V segment lost 8 bases and the J segment 2 bases; nucleotides outside the gene matches: 6. Looked up from germline, CDR1 is SNHLY and CDR2 is FYNNEI. CDR3 length: 14 residues. CDR3 sequence reads: CASVLDRAYNEQFF. CDR3 sequence (DNA): TGTGCCAGCGTGCTTGACAGGGCCTACAATGAGCAGTTCTTC.

The V and J genes are TRBV2 and TRBJ2-3; tentatively, D is TRBD2 (6 bases). This CDR3 contains 15 residues. Germline V gives CDR1 SNHLY, CDR2 FYNNEI. The V end lost 7 bases, the J end lost 0 bases, and 14 bases lay between the germline ends. The CDR3: CASTRNSGSTDTQYF. The DNA for the CDR3 is TGTGCCAGCACCAGGAACAGCGGGAGCACAGATACGCAGTATTTT.

The CDR3 reads CASSGRSTYNEQFF. In nucleotides, the CDR3 is TGTGCCAGTAGCGGGAGAAGTACCTACAATGAGCAGTTCTTC. The chain recombines TRBV2 with TRBJ2-1, with 9 nucleotides matching TRBD2. J gave up 2 bases and V 9 bases, and 5 bases lay outside the gene matches. In germline, CDR1 is SNHLY, CDR2 FYNNEI. The CDR3 totals 14 residues.